A single sample is the source of the 5 T cell receptor beta chains below, sequenced in a study of immune cell composition in non-small cell lung cancer. The protocol was immunoSEQ multiplex PCR, while the TCRdb copy is restricted to in-frame clones and leaves out a portion. The sample holds 3,000 to 4,000 clones, roughly four fifths seen once. The sample comprised lung tumor tissue. The receptor source for this set is a human donor with non-small cell lung cancer.

The chain links TRBV11-2 to TRBJ2-1; tentative D call: TRBD2 (6 bases). Deletions cut 1 base from V and 7 bases from J, with 20 bases between. The CDR3 covers 17 residues. Germline CDR1 SGHAT, CDR2 FQNNGV. The CDR3 loop reads CASSLGWLGKGGNEQFF. The CDR3 bases are TGTGCCAGCAGCTTAGGCTGGCTCGGCAAAGGAGGGAATGAGCAGTTCTTC.

The V and J genes are TRBV28 and TRBJ1-2, with 7 bases that match TRBD1. This CDR3 spans 16 amino acids. Germline values: CDR1 MDHEN, CDR2 SYDVKM. V dropped 1 base and J dropped 8; count of bases not matched to a gene: 13. The CDR3 DNA is TGTGCCAGCAGTTTATATGGTCTCGGACAGGCGCGGGGCTACACCTTC. Its translation: CASSLYGLGQARGYTF.

This clone was counted only a few times. This chain uses TRBV6-1 with TRBJ1-4; D not certain. The V gene lost 5 bases and the J gene lost 8 bases, with 9 bases spanning the gap. This CDR3 region has 12 residues. Germline values: CDR1 MNHNS, CDR2 SASEGT. The CDR3 DNA follows: TGTGCCAGCAGTCCGGCGGGAGAAAAACTGTTTTTT. Translated, it gives CASSPAGEKLFF.

This chain connects TRBV13 to TRBJ2-5; 10 positions match TRBD1. V gave up 9 bases and J gave up 6 bases; unmatched junction bases: 13. The CDR3 consists of 15 residues. The germline V gene has CDR1 PRHDT and CDR2 FYEKMQ (reference sequence). The CDR3 DNA reads TGTGCCAGTTCCGATTCGAGACAGGGGGCTAAGACCCAGTACTTC. Its translation: CASSDSRQGAKTQYF.

The DNA for the CDR3 is TGTGCCAGCGCGGGACAGCCCGTTAATGAAAAACTGTTTTTT. Translated: CASAGQPVNEKLFF. The V call is TRBV19, the J call TRBJ1-4; 7 bases agree with TRBD1. V lost 9 bases and J lost 4; bases outside the gene matches: 8. This CDR3 comprises 14 residues. Germline V gene lookup returns CDR1 LNHDA and CDR2 SQIVND (reference sequence).